This paragraph covers one T cell receptor (beta chain) sequence. Adults between roughly 18 and 100 years of age took part from 24 US areas. Donors were grouped by their self-reported clinical history. Recovered participants had two consecutive negative NP/OP PCR tests, healthcare professional clearance, or symptom resolution. The sample comes from a study of blood T cell repertoires in COVID-19. TCRdb's table, derived via immunoSEQ multiplex PCR, lists solely in-frame clones and lacks some. The sample records some 300,000 clones, around nine tenths being singletons. V shed 5 bases, J shed 3 bases, and the junction held 22 bases outside the gene matches. CDR1 SGHRS and CDR2 YFSETQ come from the germline V gene. CDR3 size: 19 residues.

This chain joins TRBV5-1 and TRBJ1-1, with 7 positions matching TRBD1. The origin of this receptor is a woman aged 40 to 49 who had recovered from COVID-19. Specimen: PBMCs or T cells enriched from blood (not recorded which). The DNA of the CDR3 is TGCGCCAGCAGGGACCCGGACCGGGACAGCGGCCCCAAGGACACTGAAGCTTTCTTT. Its protein is CASRDPDRDSGPKDTEAFF.